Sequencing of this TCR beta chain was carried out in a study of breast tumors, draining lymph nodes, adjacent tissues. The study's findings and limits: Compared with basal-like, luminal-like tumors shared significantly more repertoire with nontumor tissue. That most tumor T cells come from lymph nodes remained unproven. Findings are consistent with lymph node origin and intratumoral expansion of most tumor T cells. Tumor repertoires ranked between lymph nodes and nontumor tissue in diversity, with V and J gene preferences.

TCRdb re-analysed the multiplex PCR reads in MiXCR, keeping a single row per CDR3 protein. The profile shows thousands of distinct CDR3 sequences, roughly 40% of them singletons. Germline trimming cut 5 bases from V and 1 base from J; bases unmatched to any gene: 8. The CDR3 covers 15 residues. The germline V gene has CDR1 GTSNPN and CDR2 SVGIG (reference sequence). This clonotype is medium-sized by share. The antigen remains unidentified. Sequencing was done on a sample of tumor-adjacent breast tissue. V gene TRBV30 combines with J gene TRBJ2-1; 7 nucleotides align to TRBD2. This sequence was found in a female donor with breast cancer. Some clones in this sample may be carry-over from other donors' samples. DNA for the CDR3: TGTGCCTGGGGCAGGGAGGGCCAATCCTACAATGAGCAGTTCTTC. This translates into CAWGREGQSYNEQFF.